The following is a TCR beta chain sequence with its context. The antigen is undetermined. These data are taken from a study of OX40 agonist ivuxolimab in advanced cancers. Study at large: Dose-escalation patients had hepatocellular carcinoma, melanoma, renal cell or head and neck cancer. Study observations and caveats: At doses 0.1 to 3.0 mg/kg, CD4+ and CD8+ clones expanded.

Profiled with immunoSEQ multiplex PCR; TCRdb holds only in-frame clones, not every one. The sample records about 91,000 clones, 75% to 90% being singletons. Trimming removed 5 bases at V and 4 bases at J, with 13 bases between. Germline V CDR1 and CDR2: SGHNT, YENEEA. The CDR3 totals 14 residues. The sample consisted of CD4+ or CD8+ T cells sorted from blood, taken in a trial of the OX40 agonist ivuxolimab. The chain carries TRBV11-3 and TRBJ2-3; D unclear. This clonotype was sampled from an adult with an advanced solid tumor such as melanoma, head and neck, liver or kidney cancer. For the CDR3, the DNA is TGTGCCAGCAGCCCTACAGCGAGCTCAGATACGCAGTATTTT. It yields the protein CASSPTASSDTQYF.